These 24 T cell receptor beta chains originate from one sample sequenced in a study of T cell responses to AZD1222 COVID-19 vaccine. Repertoires were generated with immunoSEQ multiplex PCR, while TCRdb's copy carries only in-frame clones and drops some. The profile shows some 170,000 clones, more than 80% of them singletons. The source was peripheral blood, collected 28 days after the second dose of the MenACWY control vaccine. The receptor set was obtained from an adult who received the MenACWY meningococcal vaccine as a control.

V gene TRBV30 combines with J gene TRBJ2-7; D call uncertain. V lost 0 bases to trimming and J lost 0 bases, with 15 bases between them. This CDR3 is 16 amino acids long. Germline-derived CDR1 and CDR2 are GTSNPN and SVGIG (reference sequence). CDR3 region: CAWSVSPRPSSYEQYF. For the CDR3, the DNA is TGTGCCTGGAGTGTATCTCCTCGACCGAGCTCCTACGAGCAGTACTTC.

V usage is TRBV19 and J usage is TRBJ2-7, with D possibly TRBD1 on 6 matching bases. The CDR3 is 15 amino acids. Germline assignment: CDR1 LNHDA and CDR2 SQIVND (reference sequence). Trimming removed 7 bases at V and 2 bases at J, with 18 bases between. CDR3 amino acids: CASIPWGPGTYEQYF. The DNA for the CDR3 is TGTGCCAGTATTCCATGGGGGCCAGGGACCTACGAGCAGTACTTC.

The chain joins TRBV28 to TRBJ2-7; D is perhaps TRBD1 (5 bases). The CDR3 contains 15 residues. CDR1 is MDHEN, CDR2 SYDVKM, per germline. V was shortened by 5 bases and J by 1 base, with 15 bases between the two germline ends. CDR3: CASSPSGSLSYEQYF. The CDR3 nucleotides are TGTGCCAGCAGTCCTTCAGGGTCTTTATCCTACGAGCAGTACTTC.

As regards this clone: Distinct nucleotide sequences in the sample also encode this CDR3. The chain recombines TRBV27 with TRBJ2-3, with TRBD1 matching over 11 bases. Germline-derived CDR1 and CDR2 are MNHEY and SMNVEV (reference sequence). Unmatched junction bases numbered 2, after V lost 3 bases and J lost 3 bases. CDR3 length: 15 residues. In nucleotides, the CDR3 is TGTGCCAGCAGTTTTGGGACAGGGGGTACAGATACGCAGTATTTT. Protein product: CASSFGTGGTDTQYF.

The chain employs TRBV9 and TRBJ1-2; possible D gene TRBD1, 6 bases. The CDR3 sequence is 13 residues long. Trimming cost V 4 bases and J 4 bases, with 11 bases left between them. CDR1 is SGDLS, CDR2 YYNGEE, per germline. The CDR3 loop is CASSSRGGYGYTF. The CDR3 DNA is TGTGCCAGCAGCTCAAGAGGGGGCTATGGCTACACCTTC.

The chain uses TRBV28 and TRBJ1-1; D gene ambiguous. V gave up 6 bases and J gave up 3 bases, with 8 bases separating them. This CDR3 is 12 amino acids long. From germline, CDR1 is MDHEN and CDR2 SYDVKM. Written as DNA, the CDR3 is TGTGCCAGCAGCGAGAGCCACACTGAAGCTTTCTTT. It codes for CASSESHTEAFF.

This chain connects TRBV28 to TRBJ2-6, with TRBD1 matching 7 bases. Trimming cost V 6 bases and J 2 bases; bases outside gene matches: 4. This CDR3 is 15 amino acids long. Germline CDR1 reads MDHEN; CDR2 reads SYDVKM. The CDR3 DNA sequence: TGTGCCAGCAGGTCCGGGACAGCTGGGGCCAACGTCCTGACTTTC. Protein sequence: CASRSGTAGANVLTF. Full variable domain (rest looked up from reference TRBV28 and TRBJ2-6): DVKVTQSSRYLVKRTGEKVFLECVQDMDHENMFWYRQDPGLGLRLIYFSYDVKMKEKGDIPEGYSVSREKKERFSLILESASTNQTSMYLCASRSGTAGANVLTFGAGSRLTVL.

The chain carries TRBV4-1 and TRBJ2-3; no firm D call. Germline loops: CDR1 MGHRA, CDR2 YSYEKL. The CDR3 runs 13 residues. V lost 6 bases and J lost 2, with 9 bases in between. CDR3 in amino acids: CASSTMDTDTQYF. In nucleotides, the CDR3 is TGCGCCAGCAGTACTATGGACACAGATACGCAGTATTTT.

The J gene is TRBJ1-2, the V gene TRBV6-5; a weak D match, TRBD1 (5 bases). This CDR3 contains 14 residues. Germline CDR1 and CDR2: MNHEY and SVGAGI. V lost 8 bases, J lost 5 bases, and 18 bases lay in between. In DNA form, the CDR3 reads TGTGCCAGCGTAAAGACCGGGACGGGTTATGGCTACACCTTC. It yields the protein CASVKTGTGYGYTF.

This sequence joins TRBV28 and TRBJ1-4; D not resolved. The CDR3 runs 15 residues. Between the trimmed V and J ends, which lost 3 bases and 4 bases, there was a span of 12 bases. The germline V gene has CDR1 MDHEN and CDR2 SYDVKM. CDR3 DNA: TGTGCCAGCAGTTTCCCTTGGACCTTTAATGAAAAACTGTTTTTT. Amino acids: CASSFPWTFNEKLFF.

The V and J genes are TRBV19 and TRBJ1-1; 9 positions match TRBD1. The germline V gene encodes CDR1 LNHDA and CDR2 SQIVND (reference sequence). The CDR3 consists of 15 residues. The V and J ends lost 5 bases and 3 bases, in that order; junction bases with no gene match: 7. This CDR3 reads CASSVYDRGDTEAFF. CDR3 sequence (DNA): TGTGCCAGTAGTGTATACGACAGGGGGGACACTGAAGCTTTCTTT.

This chain uses TRBV5-1 with TRBJ2-1, with D maybe TRBD1 (6 bases). Germline V gene lookup returns CDR1 SGHRS and CDR2 YFSETQ. The CDR3 has 12 residues. Trimming removed 3 bases at V and 9 bases at J, with 10 bases between. DNA for the CDR3: TGCGCCAGCAGCTCACAGGGTGGTGAGCAGTTCTTC. This gives the protein CASSSQGGEQFF.

The chain uses TRBV7-2 and TRBJ2-7, with a tentative D call TRBD1 (6 bases). V lost 5 bases and J 0 bases, leaving 17 bases between the germline ends. The CDR3 consists of 16 residues. Germline V gene sequence: CDR1 SGHTA, CDR2 FQGNSA. CDR3 in DNA: TGTGCCAGCAGCGTTTTTTGGACAGAGAGCTCCTACGAGCAGTACTTC. Protein: CASSVFWTESSYEQYF.

This chain joins TRBV4-3 and TRBJ2-2, with D possibly matching TRBD2 (7 bases). Germline V gene data show CDR1 as LGHNA and CDR2 as YSLEER. Between the trimmed V and J ends, which lost 3 bases and 7 bases, there was a span of 24 bases. The CDR3 is 18 amino acids. CDR3 residues: CASSHSIPGEGFGGELFF. The CDR3 region has the DNA TGCGCCAGCAGCCATTCCATACCAGGGGAGGGTTTTGGCGGGGAGCTGTTTTTT.

The J gene is TRBJ1-5, the V gene TRBV5-1; D unresolved. The CDR3 spans 15 residues. V shed 0 bases and J shed 1 base, with 8 bases lying between them. Germline V gene lookup returns CDR1 SGHRS and CDR2 YFSETQ. This CDR3 reads CASSLEGQSNQPQHF. The CDR3 region has the DNA TGCGCCAGCAGCTTGGAGGGCCAAAGCAATCAGCCCCAGCATTTT.

The V gene is TRBV19, the J gene TRBJ2-2; no clear D. The V end was cut by 3 bases, the J end by 1 base, with 6 bases between. The CDR3 spans 14 residues. Germline CDR1 and CDR2: LNHDA and SQIVND (reference sequence). CDR3 in DNA: TGTGCCAGTAGTATCTCGGTGAACACCGGGGAGCTGTTTTTT. Protein sequence: CASSISVNTGELFF.

The chain carries TRBV5-4 and TRBJ2-7; tentatively, D is TRBD1 or TRBD2 (5 bases each). V lost 4 bases and J 0 bases, leaving 14 bases between the germline ends. Germline loops: CDR1 SGHNT, CDR2 YYREEE (reference sequence). The CDR3 totals 15 residues. CDR3 DNA: TGTGCCAGCAGCCCCGGGACCGCCAGCTCCTACGAGCAGTACTTC. Translated: CASSPGTASSYEQYF.

The chain combines TRBV28 with TRBJ1-2; D is perhaps TRBD1 (6 bases). Trimming stripped 5 bases from V and 7 bases from J, with 14 bases between. CDR3 length equals 13 residues. Germline CDR1 reads MDHEN; CDR2 reads SYDVKM. The CDR3 DNA reads TGTGCCAGCAGTGTTCAGGGGATGAGTGGCTACACCTTC. Translating gives CASSVQGMSGYTF.

The chain carries TRBV2 and TRBJ1-3; D ambiguous. Germline V gene lookup returns CDR1 SNHLY and CDR2 FYNNEI. Deletions cut 0 bases from V and 0 bases from J, with 6 bases between. CDR3 length: 15 residues. The DNA of the CDR3 is TGTGCCAGCAGTGAAGCCGCTTACTCTGGAAACACCATATATTTT. Amino acids: CASSEAAYSGNTIYF. Full variable domain (rest looked up from reference TRBV2 and TRBJ1-3): EPEVTQTPSHQVTQMGQEVILRCVPISNHLYFYWYRQILGQKVEFLVSFYNNEISEKSEIFDDQFSVERPDGSNFTLKIRSTKLEDSAMYFCASSEAAYSGNTIYFGEGSWLTVV.

The V and J genes are TRBV21-1 and TRBJ1-2. TRBV21-1 is labeled a pseudogene. The CDR3 is 14 amino acids. The CDR3 region is CATPLGNPEEGYTF. CDR3 DNA sequence: TGTGCCACTCCCCTAGGCAACCCCGAAGAGGGCTACACCTTC.

V gene TRBV6-6 combines with J gene TRBJ2-2; D perhaps matches TRBD2 (5 bases). V was trimmed by 5 bases and J by 4 bases, leaving 23 bases between them. The CDR3 is 18 amino acids. CDR1 is MNHNY and CDR2 is SVGAGI in the germline V gene (reference sequence). This CDR3 is CASSPFLADARGTGELFF. In DNA form, the CDR3 reads TGTGCCAGCAGTCCCTTTCTGGCGGACGCTCGGGGCACCGGGGAGCTGTTTTTT.

The CDR3 sequence: CASSGTGGEKLFF. In DNA, the CDR3 is TGTGCCAGCTCCGGGACAGGGGGCGAAAAACTGTTTTTT. The chain joins TRBV7-2 to TRBJ1-4, with TRBD1 matching over 12 bases. V was clipped by 8 bases and J by 8 bases; unmatched bases: 3. From germline, CDR1 is SGHTA and CDR2 FQGNSA. The CDR3 spans 13 residues.

This chain links TRBV24-1 with TRBJ1-2; 7 nucleotides match TRBD1. In germline, CDR1 is KGHDR, CDR2 SFDVKD. The CDR3 spans 13 residues. V dropped 3 bases and J dropped 5; count of bases not matched to a gene: 2. The CDR3 loop reads CATSDDREYGYTF. The CDR3 DNA follows: TGTGCCACCAGTGATGACAGGGAATATGGCTACACCTTC.

The rearrangement links TRBV28 to TRBJ2-1; no clear D gene. Germline V gene lookup returns CDR1 MDHEN and CDR2 SYDVKM. V was pared by 6 bases and J by 7 bases, with 7 bases between. The CDR3 sequence is 11 residues long. The DNA for the CDR3 is TGTGCCAGCAGGTGGATAAATGAGCAGTTCTTC. Amino acids: CASRWINEQFF.